The 18 T cell receptor beta chains reported below all come from one sample, sequenced in a study of identical twins. TCRdb re-analysed the 5' RACE reads in MiXCR, keeping a single row per CDR3 protein. Of some 500,000 distinct CDR3 sequences listed, 9.6% are singletons. The same data also contributed to another study, on yellow fever vaccine responses in identical twins.

Sequencing was carried out using PBMCs. The receptor source for this set is a woman between 18 and 29 years old in good health.

This clonotype was counted only a few times. The CDR3 sequence is CAWSVGGTVNTGELFF. CDR3 sequence (DNA): TGTGCCTGGAGTGTAGGGGGGACAGTGAACACCGGGGAGCTGTTTTTT. This chain joins TRBV30 and TRBJ2-2, with D possibly matching TRBD1 (7 bases). This CDR3 has 16 residues. The ends were cut back, 0 bases at V and 1 base at J, with 12 bases in the middle. CDR1 is GTSNPN, CDR2 SVGIG, per germline (reference sequence).

The chain combines TRBV29-1 with TRBJ2-7, with 7 bases matching TRBD2. The CDR3 length is 12 residues. Germline V gene lookup returns CDR1 SQVTM and CDR2 ANQGSEA. V gave up 6 bases and J gave up 7 bases; unmatched junction bases: 9. The CDR3 reads CSVLLTGGEQYF. The CDR3 DNA sequence: TGCAGCGTCTTGCTGACGGGGGGTGAGCAGTACTTC.

This clonotype was observed at least ten times. The gene calls are TRBV7-9 and TRBJ2-5; 7 nucleotides align to TRBD2. V shed 5 bases, J shed 3 bases, and the junction held 9 bases outside the gene matches. Germline V gene data show CDR1 as SEHNR and CDR2 as FQNEAQ (reference sequence). There are 15 residues in the CDR3. The CDR3 sequence is CASSPRGVDEETQYF. The CDR3 DNA follows: TGTGCCAGCAGCCCCCGGGGGGTTGACGAAGAGACCCAGTACTTC.

The V call is TRBV25-1, the J call TRBJ2-2, with D possibly matching TRBD1 (6 bases). Trimming took 4 bases from V and 6 from J, leaving 12 bases between them. This CDR3 spans 14 amino acids. CDR1 MGHDK and CDR2 SYGVNS come from the germline V gene. The CDR3 here is CASSVKQGSGELFF. The CDR3 coding sequence is TGTGCCAGCAGTGTCAAACAGGGTTCCGGGGAGCTGTTTTTT.

The chain carries TRBV11-2 and TRBJ2-2; TRBD2 is a possible D gene (6 bases). This CDR3 spans 18 amino acids. CDR1 is SGHAT, CDR2 FQNNGV, per germline. V was pared by 5 bases and J by 4 bases, with 23 bases between. The CDR3 DNA reads TGTGCCAGCAGCGACGAGGGCCTGAGCGGGCGAGGCACCGGGGAGCTGTTTTTT. This codes for CASSDEGLSGRGTGELFF.

A few counts support this clonotype. The genes are TRBV6-1 and TRBJ2-7; perhaps TRBD2 as D (5 bases). Trimming stripped 6 bases from V and 3 bases from J, with 18 bases between. Germline V CDR1 and CDR2: MNHNS, SASEGT. The CDR3 consists of 15 residues. CDR3 sequence reads: CASSPWGEVIYEQYF. CDR3 in DNA: TGTGCCAGCAGCCCTTGGGGAGAGGTAATCTACGAGCAGTACTTC.

This chain uses TRBV7-2 with TRBJ1-5; TRBD1 might be the D (5 bases). Germline CDR1 SGHTA, CDR2 FQGNSA. V lost 5 bases and J 6 bases, leaving 17 bases between the germline ends. This CDR3 has 15 amino acids. CDR3 residues: CASSALGAPGQPQHF. As DNA, the CDR3 is TGTGCCAGCAGCGCTCTCGGGGCGCCAGGTCAGCCCCAGCATTTT.

This clonotype showed up just a few times. The chain couples TRBV28 to TRBJ2-1; D unclear. This CDR3 is built from 11 residues. V was pared by 3 bases and J by 15 bases, with 12 bases between. Germline CDR1 is MDHEN and CDR2 is SYDVKM. CDR3: CASSFDRLWFF. Here the CDR3 DNA reads TGTGCCAGCAGTTTTGACCGCCTTTGGTTCTTC.

At least ten counts were recorded for this clonotype. The rearrangement uses TRBV7-2 and TRBJ2-2, with 8 bases identical to TRBD2. The V gene end was trimmed by 1 base and the J gene end by 1 base; junction bases not matched to a gene: 2. CDR1 is SGHTA and CDR2 is FQGNSA in the germline V gene. The CDR3 length is 16 residues. The CDR3 nucleotides are TGTGCCAGCAGCTTAGTTGCGGGGGGGAACACCGGGGAGCTGTTTTTT. Its translation is CASSLVAGGNTGELFF.

This clonotype was recorded a few times. J is TRBJ1-1 and V is TRBV7-2, with unresolved D. Germline V gene lookup returns CDR1 SGHTA and CDR2 FQGNSA. Trimming cost V 2 bases and J 1 base, with 11 bases left between them. The CDR3 has 15 residues. The CDR3 DNA follows: TGTGCCAGCAGCTTAAGCTTGGGTGAGAACACTGAAGCTTTCTTT. The encoded protein is CASSLSLGENTEAFF.

This clonotype was observed a handful of times. This chain joins TRBV7-2 and TRBJ2-7; D may be TRBD1 (6 bases). The CDR3 extends over 13 amino acids. CDR1 is SGHTA and CDR2 is FQGNSA in the germline V gene. Trimming left V 5 bases short and J 3 bases short, with 11 bases between. CDR3 residues: CASSTRQVYEQYF. The CDR3 DNA reads as TGTGCCAGCAGCACCCGACAGGTCTACGAGCAGTACTTC.

The genes are TRBV10-2 and TRBJ2-5; 8 bases are a match to TRBD2. There are 15 residues in the CDR3. The germline V gene encodes CDR1 WSHSY and CDR2 SAAADI. Germline trimming cut 4 bases from V and 4 bases from J; bases unmatched to any gene: 8. CDR3 bases: TGCGCCAGCAGTGCTACGGGAGGGCGAAGAGAGACCCAGTACTTC. This encodes CASSATGGRRETQYF.

The rearrangement joins TRBV14 to TRBJ2-1; weak D call: TRBD2 (6 bases). V lost 2 bases, J lost 6 bases, and 23 bases lay in between. The CDR3 covers 18 residues. CDR1 and CDR2 (germline): SGHDN, FVKESK. The CDR3 DNA sequence: TGTGCCAGCAGCCAAACACCTAAGATCGGTCCGGGGGTCAATGAGCAGTTCTTC. It yields the protein CASSQTPKIGPGVNEQFF.

The chain uses TRBV4-2 and TRBJ2-7; D may match TRBD1 or TRBD2 (6 bases each). The CDR3 covers 17 residues. The V end was cut by 0 bases, the J end by 1 base, with 16 bases between. The germline gives CDR1 LGHNA, CDR2 YNFKEQ. CDR3 amino acids: CASSQEGGPGWSYEQYF. The DNA of the CDR3 is TGTGCCAGCAGCCAAGAAGGGGGGCCCGGGTGGTCCTACGAGCAGTACTTC.

V usage is TRBV6-2 or TRBV6-3 and J usage is TRBJ2-7; D remains ambiguous. Germline lookup yields CDR1 MNHEY and CDR2 SVGEGT. The CDR3 length is 18 residues. Trimming removed 2 bases from V and 0 bases from J, with 20 bases in between. In DNA form, the CDR3 reads TGTGCCAGCAGTTACCTTCGAATCCTCGGACCTAGCTCCTACGAGCAGTACTTC. This translates into CASSYLRILGPSSYEQYF.

This clonotype was detected ten times or more. The chain carries TRBV12-5 and TRBJ2-7; no reliable D call. V was cut by 6 bases and J by 4 bases, with 13 bases left in between. The CDR3 consists of 13 residues. Germline CDR1 is LGHNT and CDR2 is FRNRAP. The CDR3 DNA sequence: TGTGCTAGTGGCTACGATAGTGGTTACGAGCAGTACTTC. Translating gives CASGYDSGYEQYF.

This clonotype was counted a few times. The chain is built from TRBV28 and TRBJ2-1; 9 bases are a match to TRBD1. The CDR3 loop spans 17 amino acids. CDR1 and CDR2 from the germline V gene are MDHEN and SYDVKM. Trimming removed 2 bases from V and 0 bases from J; junction bases left unmatched: 5. CDR3 in amino acids: CASSLLDRGSSYNEQFF. In nucleotides, the CDR3 is TGTGCCAGCAGTTTACTTGACAGGGGGAGCTCCTACAATGAGCAGTTCTTC.

This clonotype was seen at least ten times. The V and J genes are TRBV4-3 and TRBJ2-1; D remains ambiguous. The CDR3 is 13 amino acids. Trimming removed 4 bases at V and 6 bases at J, with 10 bases between. Germline assignment: CDR1 LGHNA and CDR2 YSLEER. Here the CDR3 reads CASSLDPINEQFF. CDR3 DNA sequence: TGCGCCAGCAGCCTGGACCCGATCAATGAGCAGTTCTTC.